A single sample gave rise to the 20 T cell receptor beta chains below, sequenced in a study of T cell responses to AZD1222 COVID-19 vaccine. Here immunoSEQ multiplex PCR was the method, and the copy in TCRdb shows in-frame clones only, minus some. The sample lists some 140,000 clones, roughly 90% occurring once. This specimen consisted of peripheral blood, obtained on day 0 of AZD1222 vaccination. The receptor source for this set is an adult in good health.

V is TRBV19 and J is TRBJ1-1; weak D call: TRBD1 (6 bases). Looked up from germline, CDR1 is LNHDA and CDR2 is SQIVND (reference sequence). With 5 bases removed from V and 7 bases from J, the gap between germline ends came to 17 bases. The CDR3 consists of 14 residues. The DNA of the CDR3 is TGTGCCAGTAGTCTTTACCGGATAGGGGGTGAAGCTTTCTTT. The encoded protein is CASSLYRIGGEAFF.

The gene calls are TRBV18 and TRBJ1-4; D gene uncertain. This CDR3 is 13 amino acids long. Per the germline V gene, CDR1 is KGHSH and CDR2 is LQKENI. Deletions cut 6 bases from V and 4 bases from J, with 9 bases between. CDR3 protein: CASSVKSNEKLFF. CDR3 DNA: TGTGCCAGCTCCGTCAAAAGTAATGAAAAACTGTTTTTT.

The chain combines TRBV7-9 with TRBJ2-5; 8 nucleotides align to TRBD1. The CDR3 loop spans 15 amino acids. Looked up from germline, CDR1 is SEHNR and CDR2 is FQNEAQ (reference sequence). V dropped 1 base and J dropped 4; count of bases not matched to a gene: 5. CDR3 amino acids: CASSLVGQGSETQYF. The CDR3 bases are TGTGCCAGCAGCTTAGTTGGACAGGGATCAGAGACCCAGTACTTC.

This clone was seen once. This sequence joins TRBV4-3 and TRBJ1-3, with TRBD1 matching 7 bases. J gave up 4 bases and V 0 bases, and 9 bases lay outside the gene matches. Per the germline V gene, CDR1 is LGHNA and CDR2 is YSLEER. CDR3 length: 17 residues. The CDR3 DNA follows: TGCGCCAGCAGCCAAGATCTCAAGGGGGCGCGGGGAAACACCATATATTTT. It codes for CASSQDLKGARGNTIYF.

The sample holds a few counts of this clone. The rearrangement joins TRBV12-5 to TRBJ1-5; D remains unclear. Trimming left V 1 base short and J 4 bases short, with 5 bases between. The V gene's germline CDR1 is LGHNT and CDR2 FRNRAP. CDR3 length equals 13 residues. CDR3 residues: CASGLEPNQPQHF. In DNA form, the CDR3 reads TGTGCTAGTGGTTTGGAGCCGAATCAGCCCCAGCATTTT.

The rearrangement links TRBV29-1 to TRBJ1-5; possible D gene TRBD1, 6 bases. V was cut by 3 bases and J by 3 bases, with 9 bases left in between. The CDR3 runs 13 residues. Germline V gene sequence: CDR1 SQVTM, CDR2 ANQGSEA. CDR3 bases: TGCAGCGTTGAGTCGGGGGCCAATCAGCCCCAGCATTTT. Its protein is CSVESGANQPQHF.

The gene calls are TRBV7-9 and TRBJ1-2; D remains unclear. The germline CDR1 and CDR2 sequences are SEHNR and FQNEAQ (reference sequence). V lost 5 bases and J lost 7, with 20 bases in between. There are 15 residues in the CDR3. The CDR3 region is CASSVPAGPKGGYTF. DNA of the CDR3: TGTGCCAGCAGCGTTCCTGCAGGTCCGAAAGGTGGCTACACCTTC.

The V gene is TRBV30, the J gene TRBJ1-3; D might be TRBD1 (5 bases). The germline CDR1 and CDR2 sequences are GTSNPN and SVGIG (reference sequence). Trimming removed 6 bases from V and 7 bases from J, with 16 bases in between. The CDR3 totals 13 residues. CDR3 DNA sequence: TGTGCCTGCCTCGGGGCTCTGGAGAACACCATATATTTT. It encodes CACLGALENTIYF.

Only a few counts were recorded for this clone. The chain uses TRBV6-4 and TRBJ2-3; tentative D call: TRBD2 (6 bases). Germline CDR1 MRHNA, CDR2 SNTAGT. The CDR3 is made up of 14 amino acids. V shed 3 bases and J shed 0 bases, with 7 bases lying between them. CDR3 in amino acids: CASSEGTSTDTQYF. CDR3 coding DNA: TGTGCCAGCAGTGAGGGGACTAGCACAGATACGCAGTATTTT.

The chain recombines TRBV4-3 with TRBJ2-7; no firm D call. V shed 0 bases and J shed 1 base, with 10 bases lying between them. Germline CDR1 is LGHNA and CDR2 is YSLEER. The CDR3 covers 15 residues. DNA of the CDR3: TGCGCCAGCAGCCAAGATCTTGAGGTTTCCTACGAGCAGTACTTC. Translating gives CASSQDLEVSYEQYF.

The chain links TRBV14 to TRBJ1-1; D is undetermined. Germline CDR1 SGHDN, CDR2 FVKESK. The ends were cut back, 0 bases at V and 5 bases at J, with 13 bases in the middle. The CDR3 is 15 amino acids. This chain's CDR3 is CASSQDGRRWTEAFF. CDR3 bases: TGTGCCAGCAGCCAAGATGGCCGGCGGTGGACTGAAGCTTTCTTT.

This chain uses TRBV27 with TRBJ2-2; D unclear. This CDR3 spans 16 amino acids. Between the trimmed V and J ends, which lost 5 bases and 0 bases, there was a span of 13 bases. CDR1 is MNHEY and CDR2 is SMNVEV in the germline V gene (reference sequence). The CDR3 DNA reads as TGTGCCAGCAGTCCTGGGTGGAATTCGAACACCGGGGAGCTGTTTTTT. Translation: CASSPGWNSNTGELFF.

V usage is TRBV11-2 and J usage is TRBJ2-2, with 8 bases aligning to TRBD2. This CDR3 is built from 18 residues. Unmatched junction bases numbered 16, after V lost 4 bases and J lost 6 bases. Per the germline V gene, CDR1 is SGHAT and CDR2 is FQNNGV. CDR3 amino acids: CASSSRGRSGVRPGELFF. CDR3 bases: TGTGCCAGCAGCTCGAGGGGTCGTAGCGGGGTACGTCCCGGGGAGCTGTTTTTT.

This clone has a single count. V is TRBV27 and J is TRBJ1-4; no reliable D call. CDR3 length: 14 residues. Trimming left V 3 bases short and J 7 bases short, with 12 bases between. Germline values: CDR1 MNHEY, CDR2 SMNVEV (reference sequence). The DNA for the CDR3 is TGTGCCAGCAGTTTTGAAGGGTTGAGTGAAAAACTGTTTTTT. Encoded protein: CASSFEGLSEKLFF.

The V gene is TRBV5-1, the J gene TRBJ2-7, with D unclear. CDR1 SGHRS and CDR2 YFSETQ come from the germline V gene. V was shortened by 3 bases and J by 5 bases, with 18 bases between the two germline ends. The CDR3 contains 15 residues. DNA for the CDR3: TGCGCCAGCAGCTCTACCGGGTTCTACCTTGACGAGCAGTACTTC. This encodes CASSSTGFYLDEQYF.

In its sample, this clone was seen once. The chain uses TRBV11-3 and TRBJ1-2; D is undetermined. V lost 0 bases and J 2 bases, leaving 10 bases between the germline ends. From germline, CDR1 is SGHNT and CDR2 YENEEA. The CDR3 spans 15 residues. CDR3: CASSLEEGSNYGYTF. CDR3 DNA sequence: TGTGCCAGCAGCTTAGAGGAGGGAAGCAACTATGGCTACACCTTC.

This clone was observed a single time. The gene calls are TRBV28 and TRBJ1-2; D perhaps matches TRBD1 (6 bases). Trimming stripped 1 base from V and 4 bases from J, with 13 bases between. This CDR3 has 15 residues. Germline V gene sequence: CDR1 MDHEN, CDR2 SYDVKM. The CDR3 sequence is CASSLFVRGPYGYTF. The DNA for the CDR3 is TGTGCCAGCAGTTTATTTGTCAGGGGCCCCTATGGCTACACCTTC.

The rearrangement uses TRBV4-3 and TRBJ2-2; TRBD2 agrees at 7 bases. With V trimmed by 0 bases and J by 6 bases, 7 bases remained unmatched. The CDR3 is made up of 16 amino acids. The germline CDR1 and CDR2 sequences are LGHNA and YSLEER. The DNA of the CDR3 is TGCGCCAGCAGCCAAGATCCAAGCGGGGTTGCCGGGGAGCTGTTTTTT. Its translation: CASSQDPSGVAGELFF.

The chain carries TRBV9 and TRBJ2-2; D is unresolved. There are 16 residues in the CDR3. Trimming shortened V by 2 bases and J by 5 bases, and 16 bases separated the two germline ends. Germline V gene sequence: CDR1 SGDLS, CDR2 YYNGEE. DNA of the CDR3: TGTGCCAGCAGCGTGGGCCCCTGGGTTAGAACCGGGGAGCTGTTTTTT. As protein: CASSVGPWVRTGELFF.

Comments on this clone: The junction differs from germline at one of its ends, possibly a read error. The J gene is TRBJ2-1, the V gene TRBV6-2 or TRBV6-3; D remains unclear. Germline-derived CDR1 and CDR2 are MNHEY and SVGEGT. CDR3 length equals 14 residues. The CDR3 bases are TGTGCCAGCAGTTACGGCGGATTGTACAATGAGCAGCTCTTC. As protein: CASSYGGLYNEQLF.